These T cell receptor beta chains were read from a single sample in a study of Ad26.COV2.S vaccination and SARS-CoV-2 variants. Here immunoSEQ multiplex PCR was the method, and the copy in TCRdb shows in-frame clones only, minus some. The sample has about 350,000 clones, about 87% seen once. The sample here was peripheral blood, taken in a trial of Ad26.COV2.S vaccine versus placebo. All receptors derive from a person between 18 and 65 years old who received the Ad26.COV2.S COVID-19 vaccine or a placebo. CDR3s include the opening cysteine and the closing phenylalanine or tryptophan. A D gene is named only where the DNA matches it firmly. For some rows the clone size is stated as once, few or many, or as a class when expanded; others skip it.

NA | TRBD2 | TRBJ2-1 | TRBV11-2 | TGTGCCAGCAGTCTAGCGGGGGGCGGGAATGAGCAGTTCTTC | CASSLAGGGNEQFF
NA | NA | TRBJ2-3 | TRBV9 | TGTGCCAGCAGCGCCCGAGGGATGAACACAGATACGCAGTATTTT | CASSARGMNTDTQYF
NA | NA | TRBJ1-5 | TRBV7-8 | TGTGCCAGCAGCCAGACAGACCTCAATCAGCCCCAGCATTTT | CASSQTDLNQPQHF
NA | NA | TRBJ1-5 | TRBV28 | TGTGCCAGCGGGGGGGAGGAGGTTGCTCTTTATCGCAATCAGCCCCAGCATTTT | CASGGEEVALYRNQPQHF
once | TRBD2 | TRBJ2-1 | TRBV6-5 | TGTGCCAGCAGTCGGGGGGTTGCGGATGAGCAGTTCTTC | CASSRGVADEQFF
NA | NA | TRBJ2-7 | TRBV11-2 | TGTGCCAGCAGCATAACAGATTCCAGCTCCTACGAGCAGTACTTC | CASSITDSSSYEQYF
NA | TRBD2 | TRBJ2-1 | TRBV29-1 | TGCAGCGTTCAAAAGACTAGCGGGATCGACAATGAGCAGTTCTTC | CSVQKTSGIDNEQFF
NA | NA | TRBJ1-2 | TRBV28 | TGTGCCAGTTCTGGGGGAGGGGCAGCCCTCTATGGCTACACCTTC | CASSGGGAALYGYTF
NA | NA | TRBJ2-1 | TRBV11-2 | TGTGCCAGCAGCTTAGGCCCCGGGACTCACAATGAGCAGTTCTTC | CASSLGPGTHNEQFF
NA | NA | TRBJ1-3 | TRBV4-3 | TGCGCCAGCAGCCAGGGACTTTACTCTGGAAACACCATATATTTT | CASSQGLYSGNTIYF
NA | NA | TRBJ1-3 | TRBV10-3 | TGTGCCATCTGGGGCGGGGCAGGGGCTGGAAACACCATATATTTT | CAIWGGAGAGNTIYF
NA | TRBD1 | TRBJ2-5 | TRBV5-6 | TGTGCCAGCACCCCCCTACCGACAGGGGATGAGACCCAGTACTTC | CASTPLPTGDETQYF
NA | TRBD2 | TRBJ2-3 | TRBV9 | TGTGCCAGCAGCGTAGGGAATAGCGGGGGAGGTGATACGCAGTATTTT | CASSVGNSGGGDTQYF
NA | TRBD1 | TRBJ1-3 | TRBV7-2 | TGTGCCAGCAGCTTGACACAGGGGGCGGGAAACACCATATATTTT | CASSLTQGAGNTIYF
NA | NA | TRBJ2-7 | TRBV6-5 | TGTGCCAGCAGACCCGGACAGATCGGAGGCGAGCAGTACTTC | CASRPGQIGGEQYF
NA | NA | TRBJ1-6 | TRBV27 | TGTGCCGATACGTCCGGGGGGCTCCACTATAATTCACCCCTCCACTTT | CADTSGGLHYNSPLHF
NA | NA | TRBJ2-1 | TRBV7-2 | TGTGCCAGCAGCTCCTTCCAGGGGGGAAGTGAGCAGTTCTTC | CASSSFQGGSEQFF
NA | TRBD1 | TRBJ2-3 | TRBV10-3 | TGTGCCAGCCGGGACAGAGAAACAGATACGCAGTATTTT | CASRDRETDTQYF
NA | TRBD1 | TRBJ2-3 | TRBV6-5 | TGTGCCAGCAGTACCGACAGGGTACTAGATACGCAGTATTTT | CASSTDRVLDTQYF
NA | NA | TRBJ1-2 | TRBV7-2 | TGTGCCAGCAGCTTAGGTGGGGCAGCAACTAACTATGGCTACACCTTC | CASSLGGAATNYGYTF
few | TRBD1 | TRBJ2-1 | TRBV27 | TGTGCCAGCAGTTATGCCCTCCGGGACAGGGACTATGAGCAGTTCTTC | CASSYALRDRDYEQFF
NA | NA | TRBJ2-3 | TRBV18 | TGTGCCAGCTCACCACCGCCAGGAGAGGATACGCAGTATTTT | CASSPPPGEDTQYF
NA | NA | TRBJ1-2 | TRBV6-4 | TGTGCCAGCAGTGACTCCCCGCGCCGCTATGGCTACACCTTC | CASSDSPRRYGYTF
once | NA | TRBJ1-6 | TRBV5-1 | TGCGCCAGCAGTCCCGGGCTCGACTCCGTAAATTCACCCCTCCACTTT | CASSPGLDSVNSPLHF
NA | NA | TRBJ1-4 | TRBV19 | TGTGCCAGTAGTAATCCGGGACATCTAATAATCGAAAAACTGTTTTTT | CASSNPGHLIIEKLFF
NA | TRBD1 | TRBJ2-1 | TRBV27 | TGTGCCAGCAGTTCAGTGGGGACAGGGGGCAGCAATGAGCAGTTCTTC | CASSSVGTGGSNEQFF
once | NA | TRBJ2-2 | TRBV11-2 | TGTGCCAGCAGCCTCGCAGGATACTCGAACACCGGGGAGCTGTTTTTT | CASSLAGYSNTGELFF
once | TRBD2 | TRBJ2-7 | TRBV6-5 | TGTGCCAGCAGTTTTTCCCTAGCGGGGTACGAGCAGTACTTC | CASSFSLAGYEQYF
NA | TRBD1 | TRBJ1-1 | TRBV10-3 | TGTGCCATCAGCTCACAGGGGAGTTATCAGGGCACTGAAGCTTTCTTT | CAISSQGSYQGTEAFF
NA | NA | TRBJ1-6 | TRBV9 | TGTGCCAGCAGCGTAGAAAGGGATTCACCCCTCCACTTT | CASSVERDSPLHF
NA | TRBD1 | TRBJ2-7 | TRBV18 | TGTGCCAGCTCACCACCGGGGACAGGGGGCGAGCAGTACTTC | CASSPPGTGGEQYF
NA | NA | TRBJ1-2 | TRBV7-2 | TGTGCCAGCAGCTTAGAACAGGAAAACTATGGCTACACCTTC | CASSLEQENYGYTF
NA | NA | TRBJ2-2 | TRBV12-3/TRBV12-4 | TGTGCCAGCGGGGTCGGGGAGCTGTTTTTT | CASGVGELFF
NA | NA | TRBJ1-1 | TRBV9 | TGTGCCAGCAGCGTAGTAGGGGTGAACACTGAAGCTTTCTTT | CASSVVGVNTEAFF
NA | TRBD1 | TRBJ2-7 | TRBV18 | TGTGCCAGCTCACCACTTACGGGACAGTCTTACGAGCAGTACTTC | CASSPLTGQSYEQYF
once | TRBD1 | TRBJ2-1 | TRBV7-9 | TGTGCCAGCAGCCCGACAGGGGGCCAAAATGAGCAGTTCTTC | CASSPTGGQNEQFF
NA | NA | TRBJ1-3 | TRBV28 | TGTGCCAGCAGCAGACAGGACCTTGGAAACACCATATATTTT | CASSRQDLGNTIYF
NA | NA | TRBJ2-7 | TRBV4-2 | TGTGCCAGCAGCCAAGATGGTTATACACCCCAAGACTACGAGCAGTACTTC | CASSQDGYTPQDYEQYF
NA | NA | TRBJ1-2 | TRBV7-2 | TGTGCCAGCAGCCAAGTTGGGGGAAACTATGGCTACACCTTC | CASSQVGGNYGYTF
once | NA | TRBJ1-5 | TRBV5-4 | TGTGCCAGCAGCTTGGCGGGTCGCAATCAGCCCCAGCATTTT | CASSLAGRNQPQHF
NA | TRBD1 | TRBJ1-5 | TRBV6-6 | TGTGCCAGCAGTTACCCTGGACAGGGGGGTTCGACCCAGCATTTT | CASSYPGQGGSTQHF
NA | TRBD1 | TRBJ2-7 | TRBV27 | TGTGCCAGCAGTTTTTCCGGGACAGTCGCCTACGAGCAGTACTTC | CASSFSGTVAYEQYF
NA | NA | TRBJ2-5 | TRBV19 | TGTGCCAGCTCCCCCAGTACCTCCGGGACCTGGATAAGAGAGACCCAGTACTTC | CASSPSTSGTWIRETQYF
NA | NA | TRBJ1-2 | TRBV4-2 | TGTGCCAGCAGCCAAGATGAGGGTAACTATGGCTACACCTTC | CASSQDEGNYGYTF
once | NA | TRBJ1-2 | TRBV6-1 | TGTGCCAGCAGTGAAGTTTTAGACAGTGGCTACACCTTC | CASSEVLDSGYTF
NA | NA | TRBJ1-5 | TRBV19 | TGTGCCAGTAGTACCCGAGTTTATAGCAATCAGCCCCAGCATTTT | CASSTRVYSNQPQHF
NA | NA | TRBJ1-4 | TRBV10-3 | TGTGCCATCAGTGCCGTGGGCACAACTAATGAAAAACTGTTTTTT | CAISAVGTTNEKLFF
once | NA | TRBJ2-3 | TRBV6-2/TRBV6-3 | TGTGCCAGCAGCCGCCAAAACCCGGGCCCCCCCAGGGTGGATACGCAGTATTTT | CASSRQNPGPPRVDTQYF
NA | NA | TRBJ1-6 | TRBV19 | TGTGCCAGTAGTACAGGGGATTCACCCCTCCACTTT | CASSTGDSPLHF
NA | NA | TRBJ1-2 | TRBV6-5 | TGTGCCAGCAGTTACGACGTCAGGGGCAACTATGGCTACACCTTC | CASSYDVRGNYGYTF
NA | NA | TRBJ1-4 | TRBV9 | TGTGCCAGCAGCGCGGGCCCTTTGAAGGAAAAACTGTTTTTT | CASSAGPLKEKLFF
NA | TRBD1 | TRBJ1-1 | TRBV30 | TGTGCCTGGCACCAGGGGGGGGACACTGAAGCTTTCTTT | CAWHQGGDTEAFF
NA | TRBD2 | TRBJ2-1 | TRBV4-3 | TGCGCCAGCAGCCAAGATGCGACTAGCGGAAACAATGAGCAGTTCTTC | CASSQDATSGNNEQFF